This T cell receptor beta chain was sequenced for a study of CD8 T cells in Susac syndrome. The CDR3 consists of 15 residues. The V and J ends lost 8 bases and 2 bases, in that order; junction bases with no gene match: 9. From germline, CDR1 is SNHLY and CDR2 FYNNEI. Overall study results and limits: The study's TCR sequencing and HLA analysis covered a relatively small number of individuals, and the study acknowledged this.

CD8+ and CD4+ T cells taken from blood had their TCR beta sequenced. RNA amounts of roughly 0.45 to 1 ug underwent reverse transcription with random hexamers. TCR beta CDR3 was amplified by immunoSEQ covering 54 Vbeta and 13 Jbeta. TCRdb called the immunoSEQ multiplex PCR reads again in MiXCR, with one record for every CDR3 protein. The table includes 150,000 to 200,000 distinct CDR3 sequences, roughly 93% detected once. As regards this clonotype: Its antigen is not known.

This sequence originates from a human donor in good health. V and J are TRBV2 and TRBJ2-3; the match to TRBD2 covers 8 bases. The sample comprised CD4+ T cells from PBMCs. CDR3 DNA: TGTGCCAGCGTTTATGGCGGGGGGCCCACAGATACGCAGTATTTT. Its protein is CASVYGGGPTDTQYF.